The clone carrying this T cell receptor beta chain was detected only a few times. Its antigen is as yet unknown. V was shortened by 7 bases and J by 6 bases, with 10 bases between the two germline ends. The germline gives CDR1 SGHAT, CDR2 FQNNGV. The CDR3 is 12 amino acids. The sample belongs to a study of T-cell memory formation after mild COVID-19. Whole-study findings and limits: Mainly in CM and EM were contracting CD4+ clones; CD8+ were in EMRA. Researchers found some responding clones in pre-infection memory, a sign that cross-reactive memory joined. Second-wave clones with a day 37 peak had unconfirmed SARS-CoV-2 specificity.

With constant-segment primers, 5'RACE yielded cDNA libraries of TCR alpha and TCR beta that carried sample barcodes and UMIs. MiXCR was run by TCRdb on the 5' RACE reads, yielding one entry per CDR3 protein. The repertoire includes roughly 400,000 distinct CDR3 sequences, around 24% of them detected once, and roughly 8.9% sits in the top ten. This sequence originates from an adult woman who had mild COVID-19 (a few samples of this study predate the infection). Cell type and time point are not known. The specimen sequenced was PBMCs or a T cell subset sorted from them (not recorded which). The V and J genes are TRBV11-2 and TRBJ2-1; no reliable D call. In DNA, the CDR3 is TGTGCCAGCACGAACCCAAGCAATGAGCAGTTCTTC. This encodes CASTNPSNEQFF.